Shown below are 2 T cell receptor beta chains from a single sample sequenced in a study of early T cells in non-severe SARS-CoV-2 infection. TCRdb redid the calling of the 5' RACE reads with MiXCR, one entry per CDR3 protein. The sample contains about 54,000 distinct CDR3 sequences, less than 9.5% of which appear only once. The sequenced sample was whole blood, obtained at baseline. These TCRs come from an adult who was a healthcare worker with PCR-confirmed SARS-CoV-2 infection or an uninfected control (not recorded which).

There are a few counts of this clonotype. The rearrangement joins TRBV5-1 to TRBJ2-2; D is perhaps TRBD1 (6 bases). Trimming removed 3 bases at V and 6 bases at J, with 12 bases between. Germline V CDR1 and CDR2: SGHRS, YFSETQ. The CDR3 has 14 residues. CDR3 loop: CASSSTGLAGELFF. The CDR3 DNA reads as TGCGCCAGCAGCTCAACAGGGTTGGCCGGGGAGCTGTTTTTT.

The CDR3 DNA is TGTGCCAGCAGCCACTACGGTCAAGAGACCCAGTACTTC. The encoded protein is CASSHYGQETQYF. The J gene is TRBJ2-5, the V gene TRBV7-2; D is uncertain. The CDR3 has 13 residues. Germline-derived CDR1 and CDR2 are SGHTA and FQGNSA. Deletions cut 5 bases from V and 2 bases from J, with 9 bases between.